The rows below give T cell receptor beta chains drawn from one sample of a study of vaccination and CD4 T cells after COVID-19. The antigens for these receptors are not known. TCRdb re-called the PCR reads through MiXCR, storing one row per CDR3 protein. Of 20,000 to 25,000 distinct CDR3 sequences listed, 45% to 50% were seen once; the top ten hold around 9.5%. Sequencing input: CD4+ T cells from blood, cultured in vitro. The receptors derive from a human donor who had recovered from COVID-19. Each CDR3 is given with its conserved first and last residue. D genes are given only for firm matches. Size is stated for part of the rows, as once, few or many counts, or as a class when the clone is expanded.

v_gene: TRBV27
abundance: few
d_gene: TRBD1
j_gene: TRBJ1-6
CDR3nt: TGTGCCAGCGGCCGGGACAGGGTCGCTTCACCCCTCCACTTT
CDR3aa: CASGRDRVASPLHF

v_gene: TRBV10-2
abundance: NA
d_gene: NA
j_gene: TRBJ1-1
CDR3nt: TGCGCCAGCAGGTTTTCGGGACTTTACACTGGAGCTTTCTTT
CDR3aa: CASRFSGLYTGAFF

v_gene: TRBV5-1
abundance: NA
d_gene: NA
j_gene: TRBJ1-4
CDR3nt: TGCGCCAGCAAGCTCTATCCAACTAATGAAAAACTGTTTTTT
CDR3aa: CASKLYPTNEKLFF

v_gene: TRBV30
abundance: NA
d_gene: NA
j_gene: TRBJ1-5
CDR3nt: TGTGCCTGGAGTTTGGAGGGTGGCCAGCCCCAGCATTTT
CDR3aa: CAWSLEGGQPQHF

v_gene: TRBV15
abundance: NA
d_gene: NA
j_gene: TRBJ1-2
CDR3nt: TGTGCCACCAGCAGAGATAGGACAGACTATGGCTACACCTTC
CDR3aa: CATSRDRTDYGYTF

v_gene: TRBV6-2/TRBV6-3
abundance: few
d_gene: NA
j_gene: TRBJ2-1
CDR3nt: TGTGCCAGCAGTTCAGGGCTCTACAATGAGCAGTTCTTC
CDR3aa: CASSSGLYNEQFF

v_gene: TRBV6-2/TRBV6-3
abundance: once
d_gene: NA
j_gene: TRBJ2-3
CDR3nt: TGTGCCAGCAGTTACAGGGGCACAGATACGCAGTATTTT
CDR3aa: CASSYRGTDTQYF

v_gene: TRBV7-3
abundance: NA
d_gene: TRBD2
j_gene: TRBJ2-6
CDR3nt: TGTGCCAGCAGCTTAAGCGGGGGAACTGGGGCCAACGTCCTGACTTTC
CDR3aa: CASSLSGGTGANVLTF

v_gene: TRBV20-1
abundance: NA
d_gene: NA
j_gene: TRBJ1-5
CDR3nt: TGCAGTGCTAAAAGGCGTGGCAATCAGCCCCAGCATTTT
CDR3aa: CSAKRRGNQPQHF

v_gene: TRBV14
abundance: NA
d_gene: TRBD2
j_gene: TRBJ2-1
CDR3nt: TGTGCCAGCAGCTCCCGACTAGCTCCCGGCAATGAGCAGTTCTTC
CDR3aa: CASSSRLAPGNEQFF

v_gene: TRBV2
abundance: NA
d_gene: NA
j_gene: TRBJ2-2
CDR3nt: TGTGCCAGCACCAGGGGCCACGGGGAGCTGTTTTTT
CDR3aa: CASTRGHGELFF

v_gene: TRBV20-1
abundance: NA
d_gene: NA
j_gene: TRBJ1-3
CDR3nt: TGCAGTGCCCGGATCGAGGGGAACCTATATTTT
CDR3aa: CSARIEGNLYF

v_gene: TRBV6-5
abundance: few
d_gene: TRBD2
j_gene: TRBJ2-1
CDR3nt: TGTGCCAGCAGGTTACTAGCGGGAGGGGAGGGCAATGAGCAGTTCTTC
CDR3aa: CASRLLAGGEGNEQFF

v_gene: TRBV21-1
abundance: once
d_gene: NA
j_gene: TRBJ2-7
CDR3nt: TGTGCCAGCAGCAACCTGGGACACCTTCTGTACGAGCAGTACTTC
CDR3aa: CASSNLGHLLYEQYF

v_gene: TRBV6-5
abundance: NA
d_gene: TRBD1
j_gene: TRBJ2-7
CDR3nt: TGTGCCAGCAGTTACTCGAGAGGACAGGGACCCTTACAATCCTACGAGCAGTACTTC
CDR3aa: CASSYSRGQGPLQSYEQYF

v_gene: TRBV7-9
abundance: few
d_gene: NA
j_gene: TRBJ1-2
CDR3nt: TGTGCCAGCAGCTTAGGCAGGGATTCCTATGGCTACACCTTC
CDR3aa: CASSLGRDSYGYTF